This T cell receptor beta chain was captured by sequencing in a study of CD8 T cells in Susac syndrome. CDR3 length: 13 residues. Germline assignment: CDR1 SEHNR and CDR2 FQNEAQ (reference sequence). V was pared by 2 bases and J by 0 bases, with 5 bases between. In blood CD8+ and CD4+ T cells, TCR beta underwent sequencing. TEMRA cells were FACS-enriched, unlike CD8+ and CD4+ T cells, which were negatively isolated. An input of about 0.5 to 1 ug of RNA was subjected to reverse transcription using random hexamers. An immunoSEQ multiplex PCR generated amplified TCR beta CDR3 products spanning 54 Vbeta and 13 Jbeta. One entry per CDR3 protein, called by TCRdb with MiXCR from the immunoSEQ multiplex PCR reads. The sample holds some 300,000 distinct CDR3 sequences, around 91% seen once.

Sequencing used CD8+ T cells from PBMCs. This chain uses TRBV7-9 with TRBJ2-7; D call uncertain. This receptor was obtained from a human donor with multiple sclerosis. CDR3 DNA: TGTGCCAGCAGCTTAAGAATCTCCTACGAGCAGTACTTC. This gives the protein CASSLRISYEQYF.